The text below deals with one T cell receptor beta chain. No antigen is known for it. The study ran the assay at deep level. Data came from immunoSEQ multiplex PCR; TCRdb stores just in-frame clones and leaves some out. The sample holds about 700,000 clones, approximately 79% seen once. This entry comes from a study of shared clonotypes between healthy human individuals. Broader study findings: Naive subsets tended to show greater estimated richness than memory subsets.

V was clipped by 4 bases and J by 13 bases, with 23 bases between them. CDR3 length: 15 amino acids. CDR1 is LGHNA and CDR2 is YNFKEQ in the germline V gene. V is TRBV4-2 and J is TRBJ2-4, with D perhaps TRBD2 (6 bases). This receptor was obtained from a woman aged 25 to 45 in good health. Sequences were obtained from memory CD4+ T cells sorted from blood. The sample's subset: CD45RA-negative fraction. CDR3 in amino acids: CASSPTGVSGEGQYF. The DNA for the CDR3 is TGTGCCAGCAGCCCGACGGGAGTCTCAGGCGAGGGACAGTACTTC.